This T cell receptor (beta chain) emerged from a study of blood T cell repertoires in COVID-19. Study summary: T cells, B-cell-depleted T cells, or PBMCs provided the cDNA or gDNA that served as material.

In the study's own analysis: Amplified reference gene primers provided the basis for estimating nucleated cell counts. Profiled with immunoSEQ multiplex PCR; TCRdb holds only in-frame clones, not every one. That table gives V, J and clone size, and the DNA gave D and trimming. The sample comprises 200,000 to 250,000 clones, roughly 90% of which are singletons, and 15% to 20% rests with the top ten. The CDR3 runs 13 residues. Germline CDR1 is LNHDA and CDR2 is SQIVND (reference sequence). The V and J ends lost 10 bases and 1 base, in that order; junction bases with no gene match: 6. This sequence originates from a man in his fifties with COVID-19, enrolled during active disease. This chain connects TRBV19 to TRBJ2-7; 8 bases fit TRBD1. The material sequenced was peripheral blood. The CDR3 nucleotides are TGTGCCACCGCCGGGACAGGTTCCTACGAGCAGTACTTC. Translated: CATAGTGSYEQYF. The complete variable domain, with remaining parts taken from reference TRBV19 and TRBJ2-7, reads DGGITQSPKYLFRKEGQNVTLSCEQNLNHDAMYWYRQDPGQGLRLIYYSQIVNDFQKGDIAEGYSVSREKKESFPLTVTSAQKNPTAFYLCATAGTGSYEQYFGPGTRLTVT.